This entry lists 30 T cell receptor beta chains sequenced from one sample in a study of radiotherapy plus CTLA-4 blockade in lung cancer. The protocol was immunoSEQ multiplex PCR, while the TCRdb copy is restricted to in-frame clones and leaves out a portion. The top ten clones hold around 3% of a sample with roughly 98,000 clones, approximately 85% of them seen once. The sample in question was peripheral blood, obtained from a patient treated with radiotherapy plus ipilimumab. The origin of the receptors is a human donor with non-small cell lung cancer who had a partial response to radiotherapy plus ipilimumab.

In its sample, this clone was seen a few times. J is TRBJ1-2 and V is TRBV30, with 11 bases aligning to TRBD1. V gave up 3 bases and J gave up 3 bases; unmatched junction bases: 3. There are 14 residues in the CDR3. Germline CDR1 reads GTSNPN; CDR2 reads SVGIG (reference sequence). The CDR3 DNA reads as TGTGCCTGGAGCCCGGACAGGGGGCACTATGGCTACACCTTC. Protein sequence: CAWSPDRGHYGYTF. Drawing the rest from reference TRBV30 and TRBJ1-2, the complete variable domain is SQTIHQWPATLVQPVGSPLSLECTVEGTSNPNLYWYRQAAGRGLQLLFYSVGIGQISSEVPQNLSASRPQDRQFILSSKKLLLSDSGFYLCAWSPDRGHYGYTFGSGTRLTVV.

The V call is TRBV19, the J call TRBJ1-2; 7 bases agree with TRBD1. Germline loops: CDR1 LNHDA, CDR2 SQIVND (reference sequence). The CDR3 has 12 amino acids. Unmatched junction bases numbered 4, after V lost 6 bases and J lost 6 bases. As DNA, the CDR3 is TGTGCCAGTAGGACAGGGCGCGATGGCTACACCTTC. Its protein is CASRTGRDGYTF.

This clone was counted between two and nine times. The chain employs TRBV7-2 and TRBJ2-7; D gene uncertain. The germline CDR1 and CDR2 sequences are SGHTA and FQGNSA. V lost 3 bases, J lost 2 bases, and 17 bases lay in between. The CDR3 is made up of 16 amino acids. The CDR3 is CASSFPRQLRAYEQYF. In nucleotides, the CDR3 is TGTGCCAGCAGCTTCCCCCGCCAGTTACGTGCCTACGAGCAGTACTTC. Using reference TRBV7-2 and TRBJ2-7 for the parts outside the CDR3, the full variable domain is GAGVSQSPSNKVTEKGKDVELRCDPISGHTALYWYRQSLGQGLEFLIYFQGNSAPDKSGLPSDRFSAERTGGSVSTLTIQRTQQEDSAVYLCASSFPRQLRAYEQYFGPGTRLTVT.

The chain is built from TRBV25-1 and TRBJ1-4, with D possibly being TRBD1 (5 bases). CDR1 and CDR2 from the germline V gene are MGHDK and SYGVNS. This CDR3 has 14 residues. Trimming removed 2 bases at V and 4 bases at J, with 8 bases between. CDR3 in amino acids: CASSEPGGNEKLFF. The CDR3 DNA reads as TGTGCCAGCAGTGAACCCGGGGGTAATGAAAAACTGTTTTTT.

This CDR3 is CASSNLSLAGDSYEQYF. The CDR3 coding sequence is TGTGCCAGCAGCAACCTGTCCCTAGCGGGAGACTCCTACGAGCAGTACTTC. The rearrangement joins TRBV21-1 to TRBJ2-7; the D call TRBD2 from the table was never checked on the DNA. TRBV21-1 corresponds to a pseudogene. This CDR3 comprises 17 residues.

The chain is built from TRBV30 and TRBJ1-1; 7 bases match TRBD1. The CDR3 is 15 amino acids. CDR1 and CDR2 from the germline V gene are GTSNPN and SVGIG (reference sequence). Trimming at V came to 4 bases and at J to 4 bases, leaving 12 bases not matched to a gene. The CDR3 sequence is CAWNLQGTRGTEAFF. The CDR3 DNA sequence: TGTGCCTGGAATCTACAGGGGACTCGGGGCACTGAAGCTTTCTTT.

This chain's CDR3 is CATSAGTGISGNEKLFF. The CDR3 DNA sequence: TGTGCCACCAGCGCTGGGACAGGGATTTCGGGTAATGAAAAACTGTTTTTT. The chain uses TRBV15 and TRBJ1-4; 9 nucleotides align to TRBD1. With V trimmed by 5 bases and J by 4 bases, 11 bases remained unmatched. Germline lookup yields CDR1 LNHNV and CDR2 YYDKDF (reference sequence). The CDR3 is made up of 17 amino acids. The full variable domain, with the rest looked up from reference TRBV15 and TRBJ1-4, is DAMVIQNPRYQVTQFGKPVTLSCSQTLNHNVMYWYQQKSSQAPKLLFHYYDKDFNNEADTPDNFQSRRPNTSFCFLDIRSPGLGDTAMYLCATSAGTGISGNEKLFFGSGTQLSVL.

The rearrangement links TRBV23-1 to TRBJ2-7, with TRBD1 matching 8 bases. TRBV23-1 has ORF status, its function being uncertain. This CDR3 spans 18 amino acids. V lost 3 bases, J lost 5 bases, and 18 bases stayed unmatched. For the CDR3, the DNA is TGCGCCAGCAGTCAGCCGCCTGAAGACAGGGGAGTTTGCCACGAGCAGTACTTC. Translating it yields CASSQPPEDRGVCHEQYF.

This clone was seen more than once but under ten times. This chain uses TRBV5-6 with TRBJ1-1; the match to TRBD1 covers 7 bases. V lost 2 bases and J lost 4; bases outside the gene matches: 8. CDR3 length: 15 residues. In germline, CDR1 is SGHDT, CDR2 YYEEEE. The CDR3 DNA sequence: TGTGCCAGCAGCTTTCGACAGGGTCGGAGCACTGAAGCTTTCTTT. It specifies CASSFRQGRSTEAFF.

The chain employs TRBV19 and TRBJ2-1; 8 nucleotides line up with TRBD1. The CDR3 is made up of 15 amino acids. Germline-derived CDR1 and CDR2 are LNHDA and SQIVND (reference sequence). J was trimmed by 1 base and V by 5 bases; bases with no gene match: 4. The CDR3 DNA reads TGTGCCAGTAGTCTAGGACAGGGATCCTACAATGAGCAGTTCTTC. Residues: CASSLGQGSYNEQFF. Full variable domain (outside the CDR3, taken from reference TRBV19 and TRBJ2-1): DGGITQSPKYLFRKEGQNVTLSCEQNLNHDAMYWYRQDPGQGLRLIYYSQIVNDFQKGDIAEGYSVSREKKESFPLTVTSAQKNPTAFYLCASSLGQGSYNEQFFGPGTRLTVL.

This chain connects TRBV7-9 to TRBJ2-1; the D gene is possibly TRBD2 (9 bases). CDR3 length: 19 amino acids. The germline V gene encodes CDR1 SEHNR and CDR2 FQNEAQ (reference sequence). Trimming took 5 bases from V and 4 from J, leaving 27 bases between them. As DNA, the CDR3 is TGTGCCAGCAGCCCCATCAGGACAGGGAGTCTAGCGGGATACAATGAGCAGTTCTTC. It translates to CASSPIRTGSLAGYNEQFF.

This chain connects TRBV7-2 to TRBJ2-3; 11 nucleotides align to TRBD2. This CDR3 is 17 amino acids long. Germline CDR1 and CDR2: SGHTA and FQGNSA. J gave up 2 bases and V 6 bases, and 10 bases lay outside the gene matches. CDR3 protein: CASSTGVAGGLTDTQYF. CDR3 in DNA: TGTGCCAGCAGTACCGGAGTAGCGGGAGGGCTCACAGATACGCAGTATTTT.

The J gene is TRBJ2-1, the V gene TRBV7-3, with TRBD2 identical over 10 bases. The germline CDR1 and CDR2 sequences are SGHTA and FQGTGA. This CDR3 is built from 17 residues. V lost 5 bases to trimming and J lost 5 bases; unmatched junction nucleotides: 12. The CDR3 DNA reads TGTGCCAGCAGCCCCCCTCGACCTAGCGGGAGCGACAATGAGCAGTTCTTC. It specifies CASSPPRPSGSDNEQFF. Together with reference TRBV7-3 and TRBJ2-1, the CDR3 gives the full variable domain: GAGVSQTPSNKVTEKGKYVELRCDPISGHTALYWYRQSLGQGPEFLIYFQGTGAADDSGLPNDRFFAVRPEGSVSTLKIQRTERGDSAVYLCASSPPRPSGSDNEQFFGPGTRLTVL.

The chain links TRBV7-2 to TRBJ2-3; no firm D call. The CDR3 is 13 residues long. Germline V gene data show CDR1 as SGHTA and CDR2 as FQGNSA. With 5 bases removed from V and 3 bases from J, the gap between germline ends came to 9 bases. The CDR3 loop reads CASSPTNTDTQYF. The CDR3 nucleotides are TGTGCCAGCAGCCCCACAAATACAGATACGCAGTATTTT.

As for this clone: Other DNA sequences in this specimen translate into the identical CDR3. This rearrangement joins TRBV7-2 to TRBJ2-1; maybe TRBD2 (6 bases). CDR3 length: 15 amino acids. V lost 0 bases and J 4 bases, leaving 10 bases between the germline ends. Looked up from germline, CDR1 is SGHTA and CDR2 is FQGNSA. This CDR3 is CASSLASGEYNEQFF. Here the CDR3 DNA reads TGTGCCAGCAGCTTAGCTAGCGGCGAGTACAATGAGCAGTTCTTC.

The chain couples TRBV7-8 to TRBJ2-5; possibly TRBD2 for D (6 bases). CDR3 length equals 13 residues. Germline assignment: CDR1 SGHVS and CDR2 FQNEAQ. The CDR3 DNA is TGTGCGGGGGGAGAACGTCTCGGGGAGACCCAGTACTTC. Residues: CAGGERLGETQYF. The full variable domain, in which reference TRBV7-8 and TRBJ2-5 provide the parts outside the CDR3, is GAGVSQSPRYKVAKRGQDVALRCDPISGHVSLFWYQQALGQGPEFLTYFQNEAQLDKSGLPSDRFFAERPEGSVSTLKIQRTQQEDSAVYLCAGGERLGETQYFGPGTRLLVL.

The chain combines TRBV9 with TRBJ2-7; 9 bases are shared with TRBD1. Germline lookup yields CDR1 SGDLS and CDR2 YYNGEE. V shed 1 base and J 7 bases; nucleotides not matched to a gene: 6. The CDR3 length is 14 residues. The CDR3 spells CASSVMTGGGEQYF. CDR3 bases: TGTGCCAGCAGCGTAATGACAGGGGGTGGTGAGCAGTACTTC.

The chain joins TRBV28 to TRBJ2-3; TRBD2 aligns across 9 bases. CDR3 length: 15 residues. V lost 3 bases to trimming and J lost 6 bases; unmatched junction nucleotides: 7. Germline loops: CDR1 MDHEN, CDR2 SYDVKM. CDR3 sequence (DNA): TGTGCCAGCAGTTTGCCTTTGAGCGGGAGGGATACGCAGTATTTT. Protein sequence: CASSLPLSGRDTQYF.

The chain combines TRBV7-3 with TRBJ2-1; 8 nucleotides align to TRBD2. Germline V gene data show CDR1 as SGHTA and CDR2 as FQGTGA. This CDR3 is 16 amino acids long. The V gene end was trimmed by 5 bases and the J gene end by 0 bases; junction bases not matched to a gene: 6. The DNA of the CDR3 is TGTGCCAGCAGCGGTAGCGGGGCGAGCTCCTACAATGAGCAGTTCTTC. Translated, it gives CASSGSGASSYNEQFF.

This clone was counted a few times. The chain is built from TRBV5-5 and TRBJ2-7, with D possibly matching TRBD1 (5 bases). This CDR3 contains 15 residues. The V gene's germline CDR1 is SGHKS and CDR2 YYEKEE (reference sequence). The V gene lost 0 bases and the J gene lost 2 bases, with 12 bases spanning the gap. The CDR3 DNA reads as TGTGCCAGCAGCTTGGACCCGCAGGGAACCTACGAGCAGTACTTC. It codes for CASSLDPQGTYEQYF. The complete variable domain, with remaining parts taken from reference TRBV5-5 and TRBJ2-7, reads DAGVTQSPTHLIKTRGQQVTLRCSPISGHKSVSWYQQVLGQGPQFIFQYYEKEERGRGNFPDRFSARQFPNYSSELNVNALLLGDSALYLCASSLDPQGTYEQYFGPGTRLTVT.

The chain joins TRBV4-1 to TRBJ1-1; D gene ambiguous. Trimming removed 4 bases from V and 11 bases from J, with 11 bases in between. The CDR3 covers 11 residues. CDR1 is MGHRA and CDR2 is YSYEKL in the germline V gene. CDR3 residues: CASSLGERAFF. The CDR3 DNA is TGCGCCAGCAGCCTAGGCGAGAGGGCTTTCTTT.

Details on this clone: A much larger clone sits a single nucleotide away, making a read error possible. The chain recombines TRBV6-6 with TRBJ2-1; no clear D. The length of the CDR3 is 11 residues. Germline loops: CDR1 MNHNY, CDR2 SVGAGI (reference sequence). Trimming pared 8 bases from V and 5 bases from J, leaving 7 bases between. The CDR3 sequence: CASPINNEQFF. CDR3 nucleotide sequence: TGTGCCAGCCCTATAAACAATGAGCAGTTCTTC.

The J gene is TRBJ1-2, the V gene TRBV7-2, with 7 nucleotides matching TRBD1. The V segment lost 5 bases and the J segment 3 bases; nucleotides outside the gene matches: 18. Germline V gene data show CDR1 as SGHTA and CDR2 as FQGNSA. There are 18 residues in the CDR3. CDR3 sequence: CASSPTLGAAGGYYGYTF. The CDR3, as DNA: TGTGCCAGCAGCCCGACATTAGGAGCGGCAGGGGGTTACTATGGCTACACCTTC.

In DNA form, the CDR3 reads TGCGCCAGCAGCTTGGGGGGACAGGGAGGTACTGAAGCTTTCTTT. It specifies CASSLGGQGGTEAFF. The rearrangement uses TRBV5-1 and TRBJ1-1; 9 bases align to TRBD1. In germline, CDR1 is SGHRS, CDR2 YFSETQ. Losses at the gene ends were 0 bases for V and 5 bases for J; bases not matched to a gene: 5. This CDR3 has 15 residues.

The DNA of the CDR3 is TGTGCCAGCAGCGGAGATACGCAGTATTTT. It is translated as CASSGDTQYF. The chain links TRBV6-1 to TRBJ2-3; D is ambiguous. CDR1 is MNHNS, CDR2 SASEGT, per germline. This CDR3 region has 10 residues. Trimming took 6 bases from V and 5 from J, leaving 3 bases between them.

The CDR3 bases are TGTGCCATCAGTGAAGGGCAGGGGAATTCACCCCTCCACTTT. Residues: CAISEGQGNSPLHF. The J gene is TRBJ1-6, the V gene TRBV10-3; a possible D gene is TRBD1 (6 bases). Germline V lookup: CDR1 ENHRY, CDR2 SYGVKD. This CDR3 has 14 amino acids. Trimming took 3 bases from V and 7 from J, leaving 10 bases between them.

The rearrangement links TRBV18 to TRBJ1-4; the D is unclear. CDR3 size: 16 residues. CDR1 and CDR2 from the germline V gene are KGHSH and LQKENI. Trimming removed 3 bases at V and 7 bases at J, with 18 bases between. The CDR3 here is CASSPVSAGPGEKLFF. DNA for the CDR3: TGTGCCAGCTCACCCGTTTCGGCCGGCCCGGGTGAAAAACTGTTTTTT.

This sequence joins TRBV21-1 and TRBJ1-1. TRBV21-1 is a recognized pseudogene. This CDR3 region has 17 residues. The CDR3 region is CASSINREGRENTEAFF. CDR3 DNA: TGTGCCAGCAGCATCAACAGGGAGGGGCGGGAGAACACTGAAGCTTTCTTT.

The CDR3 nucleotides are TGTGCCAGCAGGGTAGCGAACGAGCAGTACTTC. Its protein product is CASRVANEQYF. This chain connects TRBV28 to TRBJ2-7; a weak D match, TRBD2 (5 bases). The CDR3 length is 11 residues. Per the germline V gene, CDR1 is MDHEN and CDR2 is SYDVKM. Trimming took 6 bases from V and 5 from J, leaving 8 bases between them. The whole variable domain, filled in from reference TRBV28 and TRBJ2-7, reads DVKVTQSSRYLVKRTGEKVFLECVQDMDHENMFWYRQDPGLGLRLIYFSYDVKMKEKGDIPEGYSVSREKKERFSLILESASTNQTSMYLCASRVANEQYFGPGTRLTVT.

On this clone: Other DNA variants within this sample encode the same CDR3. The chain employs TRBV7-3 and TRBJ2-1; TRBD2 matches at 8 bases. V was pared by 5 bases and J by 3 bases, with 6 bases of the junction left unmatched. Germline V CDR1 and CDR2: SGHTA, FQGTGA. This CDR3 has 15 residues. The CDR3 loop reads CASSPPGTSYNEQFF. The CDR3 region has the DNA TGTGCCAGCAGCCCCCCCGGGACTAGCTACAATGAGCAGTTCTTC.